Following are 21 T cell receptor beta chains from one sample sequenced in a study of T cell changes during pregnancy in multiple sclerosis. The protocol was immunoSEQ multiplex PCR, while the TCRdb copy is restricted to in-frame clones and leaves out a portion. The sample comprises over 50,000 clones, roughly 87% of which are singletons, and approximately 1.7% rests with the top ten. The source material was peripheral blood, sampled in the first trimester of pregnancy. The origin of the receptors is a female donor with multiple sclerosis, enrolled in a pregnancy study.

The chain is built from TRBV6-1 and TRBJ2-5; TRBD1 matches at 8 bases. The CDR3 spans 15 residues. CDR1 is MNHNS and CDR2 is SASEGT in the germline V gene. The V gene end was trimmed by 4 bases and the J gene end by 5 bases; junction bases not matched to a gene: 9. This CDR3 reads CASSGGDRPAETQYF. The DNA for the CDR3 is TGTGCCAGCAGTGGGGGGGACAGGCCGGCGGAGACCCAGTACTTC.

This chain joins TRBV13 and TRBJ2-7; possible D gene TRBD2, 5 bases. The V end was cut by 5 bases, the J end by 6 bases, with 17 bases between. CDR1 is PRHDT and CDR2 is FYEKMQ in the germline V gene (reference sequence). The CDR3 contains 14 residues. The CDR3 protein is CASSLRGSLGEQYF. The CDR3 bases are TGTGCCAGCAGCCTGAGAGGGAGTTTGGGCGAGCAGTACTTC.

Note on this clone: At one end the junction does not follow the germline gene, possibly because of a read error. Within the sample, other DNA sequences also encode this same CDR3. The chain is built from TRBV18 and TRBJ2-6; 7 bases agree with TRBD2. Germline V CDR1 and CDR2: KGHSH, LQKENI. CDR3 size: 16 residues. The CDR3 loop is CASSISGASGANVLTF. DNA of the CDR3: TGTGCCAGCTCTATCAGCGGGGCCTCTGGGGCCAACGTCCTGACCTTC.

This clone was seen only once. CDR3 sequence reads: CASSPRPTVRVDEQFF. The CDR3 DNA is TGTGCCAGCAGTCCCCGACCGACCGTGCGGGTCGATGAGCAGTTCTTC. The chain is built from TRBV27 and TRBJ2-1; tentatively, D is TRBD2 (5 bases). CDR3 size: 16 residues. CDR1 and CDR2 (germline): MNHEY, SMNVEV (reference sequence). Between the trimmed V and J ends, which lost 5 bases and 8 bases, there was a span of 22 bases.

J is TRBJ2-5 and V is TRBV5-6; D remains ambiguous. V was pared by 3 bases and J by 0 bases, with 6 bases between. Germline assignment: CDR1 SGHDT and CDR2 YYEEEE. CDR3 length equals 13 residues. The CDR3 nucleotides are TGTGCCAGCAGCTATAGAGACCAAGAGACCCAGTACTTC. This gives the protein CASSYRDQETQYF.

DNA for the CDR3: TGTGCCAGCACTTCCCAGACTAGCGGGATCTACGAGCAGTACTTC. Residues: CASTSQTSGIYEQYF. This rearrangement joins TRBV2 to TRBJ2-7; 11 positions agree with TRBD2. Germline assignment: CDR1 SNHLY and CDR2 FYNNEI. This CDR3 has 15 residues. Trimming at V came to 7 bases and at J to 3 bases, leaving 8 bases not matched to a gene.

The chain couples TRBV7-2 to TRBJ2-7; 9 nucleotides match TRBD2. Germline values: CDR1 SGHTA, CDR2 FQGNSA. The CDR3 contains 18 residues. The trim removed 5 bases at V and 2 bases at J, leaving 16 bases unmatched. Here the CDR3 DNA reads TGTGCCAGCAGCCTTAGGGGACTAGCCGCGACGAGCGCCTACGAGCAGTACTTC. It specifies CASSLRGLAATSAYEQYF.

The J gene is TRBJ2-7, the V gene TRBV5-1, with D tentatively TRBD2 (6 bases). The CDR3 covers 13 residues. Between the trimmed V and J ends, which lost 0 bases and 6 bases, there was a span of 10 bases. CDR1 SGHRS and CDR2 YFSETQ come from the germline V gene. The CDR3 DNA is TGCGCCAGCAGCTTGGGGACTACTACCGAGCAGTACTTC. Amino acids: CASSLGTTTEQYF. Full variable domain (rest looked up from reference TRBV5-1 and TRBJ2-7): KAGVTQTPRYLIKTRGQQVTLSCSPISGHRSVSWYQQTPGQGLQFLFEYFSETQRNKGNFPGRFSGRQFSNSRSEMNVSTLELGDSALYLCASSLGTTTEQYFGPGTRLTVT.

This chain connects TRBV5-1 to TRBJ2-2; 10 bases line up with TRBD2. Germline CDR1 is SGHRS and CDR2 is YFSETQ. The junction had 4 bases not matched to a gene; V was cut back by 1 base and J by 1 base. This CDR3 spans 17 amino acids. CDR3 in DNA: TGCGCCAGCAGCTTGATACTAGCGGGGTGGAACACCGGGGAGCTGTTTTTT. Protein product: CASSLILAGWNTGELFF.

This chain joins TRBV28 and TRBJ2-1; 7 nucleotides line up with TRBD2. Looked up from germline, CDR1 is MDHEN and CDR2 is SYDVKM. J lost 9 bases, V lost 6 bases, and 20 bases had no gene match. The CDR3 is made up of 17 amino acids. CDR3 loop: CASSAVKGLAETPEQFF. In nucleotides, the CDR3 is TGTGCCAGCAGCGCCGTCAAGGGGCTAGCGGAGACCCCTGAGCAGTTCTTC.

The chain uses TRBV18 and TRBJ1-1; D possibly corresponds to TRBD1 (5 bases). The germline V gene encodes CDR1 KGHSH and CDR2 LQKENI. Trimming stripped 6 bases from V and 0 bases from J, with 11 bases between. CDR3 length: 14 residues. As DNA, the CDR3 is TGTGCCAGCTCTAAGACAGCTATGAACACTGAAGCTTTCTTT. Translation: CASSKTAMNTEAFF.

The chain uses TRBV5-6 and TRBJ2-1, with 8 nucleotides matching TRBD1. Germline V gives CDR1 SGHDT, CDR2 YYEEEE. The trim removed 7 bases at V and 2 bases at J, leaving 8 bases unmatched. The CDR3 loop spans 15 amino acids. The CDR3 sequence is CASAAGGLAYNEQFF. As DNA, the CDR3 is TGTGCCAGCGCGGCAGGGGGCTTAGCCTACAATGAGCAGTTCTTC.

The CDR3 region is CASSARVSLAGGNYEQYF. In DNA form, the CDR3 reads TGCGCCAGCAGTGCGAGAGTTTCTCTAGCGGGAGGTAACTACGAGCAGTACTTC. The genes are TRBV10-2 and TRBJ2-7; 11 nucleotides match TRBD2. The germline V gene has CDR1 WSHSY and CDR2 SAAADI. After removal of 4 bases from V and 3 bases from J, the junction contained 14 bases not matched to a gene. The CDR3 is made up of 18 amino acids.

The CDR3 sequence: CSVLKYGGQAAYGYTF. As DNA, the CDR3 is TGCAGCGTCCTCAAATACGGGGGACAGGCGGCCTATGGCTACACCTTC. The rearrangement links TRBV29-1 to TRBJ1-2; 8 bases align to TRBD1. Trimming removed 6 bases from V and 4 bases from J; junction bases left unmatched: 16. Germline values: CDR1 SQVTM, CDR2 ANQGSEA. The CDR3 runs to 16 residues. Filled out from reference TRBV29-1 and TRBJ1-2, the complete variable domain reads SAVISQKPSRDICQRGTSLTIQCQVDSQVTMMFWYRQQPGQSLTLIATANQGSEATYESGFVIDKFPISRPNLTFSTLTVSNMSPEDSSIYLCSVLKYGGQAAYGYTFGSGTRLTVV.

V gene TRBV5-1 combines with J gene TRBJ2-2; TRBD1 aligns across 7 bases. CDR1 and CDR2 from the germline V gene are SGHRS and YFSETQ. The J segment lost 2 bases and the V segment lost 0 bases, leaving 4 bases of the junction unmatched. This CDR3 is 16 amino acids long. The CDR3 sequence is CASSLAGTANTGELFF. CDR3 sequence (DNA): TGCGCCAGCAGCTTGGCCGGGACAGCTAACACCGGGGAGCTGTTTTTT.

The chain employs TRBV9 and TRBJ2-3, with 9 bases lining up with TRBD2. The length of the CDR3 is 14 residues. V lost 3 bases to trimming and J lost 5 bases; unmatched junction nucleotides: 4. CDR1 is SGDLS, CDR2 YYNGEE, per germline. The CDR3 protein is CASSARLAVDTQYF. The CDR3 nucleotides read TGTGCCAGCAGCGCAAGACTAGCGGTAGATACGCAGTATTTT.

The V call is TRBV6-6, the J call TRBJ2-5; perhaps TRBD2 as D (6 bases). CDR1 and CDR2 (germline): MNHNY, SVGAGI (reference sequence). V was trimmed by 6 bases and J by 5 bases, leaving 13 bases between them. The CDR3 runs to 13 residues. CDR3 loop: CASRGLPKETQYF. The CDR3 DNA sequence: TGTGCCAGCAGGGGACTCCCCAAGGAGACCCAGTACTTC.

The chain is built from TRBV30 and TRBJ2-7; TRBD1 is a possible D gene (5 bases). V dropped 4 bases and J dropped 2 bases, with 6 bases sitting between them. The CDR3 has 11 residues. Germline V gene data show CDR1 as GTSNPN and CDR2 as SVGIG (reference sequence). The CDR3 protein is CAWKGAYEQYF. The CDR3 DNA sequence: TGTGCCTGGAAAGGGGCCTACGAGCAGTACTTC.

The CDR3 DNA sequence: TGTGCCAGCACCCAACGGGGTTACGAGCAGTACTTC. The encoded protein is CASTQRGYEQYF. The chain recombines TRBV21-1 with TRBJ2-7; the table names TRBD2, a call not compared with the DNA. TRBV21-1 is reported as a pseudogene. This CDR3 is built from 12 residues.

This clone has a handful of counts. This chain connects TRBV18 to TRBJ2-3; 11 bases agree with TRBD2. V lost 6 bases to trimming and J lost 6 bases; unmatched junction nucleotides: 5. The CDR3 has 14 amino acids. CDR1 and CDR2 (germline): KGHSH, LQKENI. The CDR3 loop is CASSPTSGSDTQYF. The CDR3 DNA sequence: TGTGCCAGCTCTCCCACTAGCGGGAGTGATACGCAGTATTTT.

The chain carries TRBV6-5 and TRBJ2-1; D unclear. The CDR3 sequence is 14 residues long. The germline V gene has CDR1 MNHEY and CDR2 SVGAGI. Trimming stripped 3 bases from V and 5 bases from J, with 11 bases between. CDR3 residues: CASSYSEFNNEQFF. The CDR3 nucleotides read TGTGCCAGCAGTTATTCGGAGTTTAACAATGAGCAGTTCTTC.